The 22 T cell receptor beta chains below all came from one sample that was sequenced in a study of blood T cells in healthy people across ages. Then a second PCR, running roughly 6 to 12 cycles, was carried out with a sample-barcoded 5' primer and a J-beta primer mix. TCRdb used MiXCR to reprocess the 5' RACE reads, holding one entry per CDR3 protein. This table holds some 730,000 distinct CDR3 sequences, approximately 21% found once. The sequenced sample consisted of blood. These receptors were obtained from a man in his sixties or seventies in good health.

This clonotype has just a few counts. The gene calls are TRBV10-3 and TRBJ2-3; D ambiguous. The V end lost 4 bases, the J end lost 2 bases, and 4 bases lay between the germline ends. CDR3 length equals 12 residues. Germline assignment: CDR1 ENHRY and CDR2 SYGVKD. CDR3 residues: CAISGDTDTQYF. The CDR3 DNA reads TGTGCCATCAGTGGGGACACAGATACGCAGTATTTT.

This clonotype was counted many times. The V and J genes are TRBV27 and TRBJ1-2; no definite D call. This CDR3 is 13 amino acids long. Trimming removed 0 bases at V and 8 bases at J, with 10 bases between. The germline CDR1 and CDR2 sequences are MNHEY and SMNVEV (reference sequence). Written as DNA, the CDR3 is TGTGCCAGCAGTTTATCAGGTTCTCACGGCTACACCTTC. This encodes CASSLSGSHGYTF.

The chain recombines TRBV2 with TRBJ1-1; a weak D match, TRBD1 (5 bases). With 7 bases removed from V and 2 bases from J, the gap between germline ends came to 11 bases. The CDR3 sequence is 13 residues long. Germline-derived CDR1 and CDR2 are SNHLY and FYNNEI. The chain's CDR3 is CASTRQGNTEAFF. The CDR3 nucleotides are TGTGCCAGCACCCGGCAGGGAAACACTGAAGCTTTCTTT.

There are a few counts of this clonotype. The rearrangement links TRBV28 to TRBJ1-3, with D possibly TRBD1 on 5 matching bases. Germline lookup yields CDR1 MDHEN and CDR2 SYDVKM. The CDR3 covers 16 residues. V lost 4 bases and J 0 bases, leaving 13 bases between the germline ends. CDR3 DNA: TGTGCCAGCAGTTCCGCACAGGCCTTCTCTGGAAACACCATATATTTT. This gives the protein CASSSAQAFSGNTIYF.

The V call is TRBV20-1, the J call TRBJ2-5, with 7 bases lining up with TRBD1. The assigned J gene may be wrong: the sequence end matches TRBJ2-7 better. Germline lookup yields CDR1 DFQATT and CDR2 SNEGSKA (reference sequence). This CDR3 is 15 amino acids long. DNA for the CDR3: TGCAGTGCTAAAAGCGGCGCAGGGGGTAATCACGAGCAGTACTTC. This codes for CSAKSGAGGNHEQYF.

The chain combines TRBV19 with TRBJ2-5, with 7 bases that match TRBD2. This CDR3 region has 14 residues. Germline V gene lookup returns CDR1 LNHDA and CDR2 SQIVND (reference sequence). J was trimmed by 1 base and V by 5 bases; bases with no gene match: 4. The CDR3 sequence is CASSFGTIQETQYF. CDR3 coding DNA: TGTGCCAGTAGTTTCGGGACTATCCAAGAGACCCAGTACTTC.

This sequence joins TRBV2 and TRBJ2-3, with D unclear. The CDR3 loop spans 15 amino acids. Germline values: CDR1 SNHLY, CDR2 FYNNEI. V shed 7 bases and J shed 4 bases, with 18 bases lying between them. CDR3 amino acids: CASKRRTTESDTQYF. CDR3 coding DNA: TGTGCCAGCAAAAGGAGAACCACGGAGTCAGATACGCAGTATTTT.

As for this clonotype: A read error may account for a junction end that differs from germline. The gene calls are TRBV7-2 and TRBJ2-3; D may match TRBD1 or TRBD2 (5 bases each). CDR3 size: 15 residues. Per germline, CDR1 SGHTA and CDR2 FQGNSA. CDR3 nucleotides: TGTGCCAGCAGCATAGCCGGGACCAGCACAGATACGCAGTATTTT. The encoded protein is CASSIAGTSTDTQYF.

The chain joins TRBV12-3 or TRBV12-4 to TRBJ2-1, with D perhaps assigned TRBD1 or TRBD2 (5 bases each). The CDR3 has 15 residues. V was shortened by 6 bases and J by 7 bases, with 19 bases between the two germline ends. The CDR3 is CASSRIGGVENEQFF. In DNA, the CDR3 is TGTGCCAGCAGCAGAATTGGGGGAGTAGAGAATGAGCAGTTCTTC.

This clonotype was seen only a few times. The V and J genes are TRBV28 and TRBJ2-3, with 7 bases lining up with TRBD2. Per germline, CDR1 MDHEN and CDR2 SYDVKM. J gave up 2 bases and V 10 bases, and 9 bases lay outside the gene matches. The CDR3 extends over 14 amino acids. The CDR3 DNA sequence: TGTGCCACCGGGAGCGGGGACCCCACAGATACGCAGTATTTT. This sequence encodes CATGSGDPTDTQYF. Full variable domain (rest looked up from reference TRBV28 and TRBJ2-3): DVKVTQSSRYLVKRTGEKVFLECVQDMDHENMFWYRQDPGLGLRLIYFSYDVKMKEKGDIPEGYSVSREKKERFSLILESASTNQTSMYLCATGSGDPTDTQYFGPGTRLTVL.

The rearrangement links TRBV20-1 to TRBJ1-2; D call uncertain. The CDR3 is 13 amino acids. Germline CDR1 DFQATT, CDR2 SNEGSKA (reference sequence). Trimming left V 4 bases short and J 4 bases short, with 13 bases between. CDR3 in amino acids: CSAIKEFTYGYTF. In DNA, the CDR3 is TGCAGTGCTATCAAAGAATTCACCTATGGCTACACCTTC.

This clonotype was counted a few times. The chain combines TRBV12-3 or TRBV12-4 with TRBJ2-4, with a weak D call TRBD2 (5 bases). V lost 8 bases to trimming and J lost 5 bases, with 10 bases between them. This CDR3 comprises 12 residues. DNA of the CDR3: TGTGCCAGCCGAGCGGACGAAAACATTCAGTACTTC. It translates to CASRADENIQYF.

V and J are TRBV10-3 and TRBJ2-3; D remains unclear. The CDR3 is 13 amino acids. V lost 3 bases to trimming and J lost 4 bases, with 8 bases between them. The V gene's germline CDR1 is ENHRY and CDR2 SYGVKD. In nucleotides, the CDR3 is TGTGCCATCAGTGACGCTAGGCCAGATACGCAGTATTTT. It is translated as CAISDARPDTQYF.

The rearrangement uses TRBV29-1 and TRBJ1-5, with D hard to call. The CDR3 is 13 residues long. From germline, CDR1 is SQVTM and CDR2 ANQGSEA. Trimming cost V 1 base and J 7 bases, with 11 bases left between them. CDR3 coding DNA: TGCAGCGTTGAAGCCGGGTTTGGGCAGCCCCAGCATTTT. Its protein product is CSVEAGFGQPQHF.

Only a few counts were recorded for this clonotype. This chain links TRBV6-6 with TRBJ2-5; 14 nucleotides line up with TRBD2. After removal of 8 bases from V and 5 bases from J, the junction contained 4 bases not matched to a gene. In germline, CDR1 is MNHNY, CDR2 SVGAGI (reference sequence). CDR3 length: 14 amino acids. The CDR3 here is CASRTSGGKETQYF. CDR3 DNA sequence: TGTGCCAGCCGGACTAGCGGGGGGAAGGAGACCCAGTACTTC.

In the case of this clonotype: At one boundary the junction diverges from the germline segment, which might be a read error. This sequence joins TRBV7-8 and TRBJ1-2; a weak D match, TRBD1 (5 bases). Germline V lookup: CDR1 SGHVS, CDR2 FQNEAQ. CDR3 length: 13 amino acids. The CDR3 nucleotides read TGTGCCAACAGCTTCTCAGGGTCTTCTGGCTACACCTTC. It specifies CANSFSGSSGYTF.

This clonotype turned up a few times. Mismatch with germline at one junction end may stem from a read error. The chain employs TRBV12-3 or TRBV12-4 and TRBJ2-5, with 8 bases identical to TRBD1. The CDR3 runs to 14 residues. In nucleotides, the CDR3 is TGCGTCAGCACCACCTTGGACAGGGAAGAGACCCGGTACTTC. This codes for CVSTTLDREETRYF.

This chain joins TRBV20-1 and TRBJ2-5, with 11 bases identical to TRBD2. V lost 4 bases to trimming and J lost 4 bases; unmatched junction nucleotides: 2. Germline V gene data show CDR1 as DFQATT and CDR2 as SNEGSKA (reference sequence). The CDR3 has 13 residues. As DNA, the CDR3 is TGCAGTGCTATCACTAGCGGGGGAGAGACCCAGTACTTC. Translation gives CSAITSGGETQYF.

This clonotype was seen more than once but under ten times. The CDR3 DNA reads as TGTGCCAGCAGCCTACTTGATCCCCAAGAGACCCAGTACTTC. It translates to CASSLLDPQETQYF. The V and J genes are TRBV7-2 and TRBJ2-1, with D unresolved. The end of the DNA is better explained by TRBJ2-5, so the J call may be wrong. Germline V gene data show CDR1 as SGHTA and CDR2 as FQGNSA. The CDR3 has 14 residues.

This clonotype has ten or more counts. The chain links TRBV7-9 to TRBJ2-1, with 11 nucleotides matching TRBD2. The CDR3 contains 15 residues. The junction had 8 bases not matched to a gene; V was cut back by 7 bases and J by 6 bases. Per the germline V gene, CDR1 is SEHNR and CDR2 is FQNEAQ (reference sequence). The DNA of the CDR3 is TGTGCCAGCACCTTGAGACTAGCGGGACTCAATGAGCAGTTCTTC. It specifies CASTLRLAGLNEQFF.

The V and J genes are TRBV29-1 and TRBJ2-5; 9 nucleotides match TRBD2. V lost 0 bases to trimming and J lost 3 bases; unmatched junction nucleotides: 8. From germline, CDR1 is SQVTM and CDR2 ANQGSEA. The CDR3 sequence is 16 residues long. CDR3 sequence reads: CSVEDPLAGWEETQYF. In nucleotides, the CDR3 is TGCAGCGTTGAAGATCCCCTAGCGGGGTGGGAAGAGACCCAGTACTTC.

In this sample, this clonotype turned up a few times. The gene calls are TRBV10-3 and TRBJ2-1; TRBD2 might be the D (5 bases). CDR1 is ENHRY and CDR2 is SYGVKD in the germline V gene. The CDR3 loop spans 13 amino acids. V gave up 6 bases and J gave up 7 bases, with 13 bases separating them. CDR3 amino acids: CAISPGGPNEQFF. The CDR3 DNA reads as TGTGCCATCAGCCCCGGAGGCCCGAATGAGCAGTTCTTC.